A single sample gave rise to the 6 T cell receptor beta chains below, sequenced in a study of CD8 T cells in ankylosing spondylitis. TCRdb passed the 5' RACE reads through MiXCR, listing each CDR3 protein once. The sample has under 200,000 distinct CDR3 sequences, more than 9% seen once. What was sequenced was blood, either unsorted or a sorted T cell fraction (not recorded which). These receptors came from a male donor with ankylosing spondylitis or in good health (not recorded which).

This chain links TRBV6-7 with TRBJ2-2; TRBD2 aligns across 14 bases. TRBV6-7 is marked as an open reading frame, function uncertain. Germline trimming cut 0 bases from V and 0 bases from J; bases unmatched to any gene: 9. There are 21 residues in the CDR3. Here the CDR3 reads CASSYSRTSGRCKTNTGELFF. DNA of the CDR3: TGTGCCAGCAGTTACTCCCGGACTAGCGGGAGGTGTAAGACGAACACCGGGGAGCTGTTTTTT.

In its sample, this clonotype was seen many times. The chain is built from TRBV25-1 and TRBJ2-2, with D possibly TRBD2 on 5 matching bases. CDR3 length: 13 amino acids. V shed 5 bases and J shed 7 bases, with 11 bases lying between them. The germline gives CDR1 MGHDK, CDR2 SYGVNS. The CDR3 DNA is TGTGCCAGCAGTAACGCGGCGGGCGGGGAGCTGTTTTTT. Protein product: CASSNAAGGELFF. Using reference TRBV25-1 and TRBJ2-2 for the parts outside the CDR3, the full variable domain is EADIYQTPRYLVIGTGKKITLECSQTMGHDKMYWYQQDPGMELHLIHYSYGVNSTEKGDLSSESTVSRIRTEHFPLTLESARPSHTSQYLCASSNAAGGELFFGEGSRLTVL.

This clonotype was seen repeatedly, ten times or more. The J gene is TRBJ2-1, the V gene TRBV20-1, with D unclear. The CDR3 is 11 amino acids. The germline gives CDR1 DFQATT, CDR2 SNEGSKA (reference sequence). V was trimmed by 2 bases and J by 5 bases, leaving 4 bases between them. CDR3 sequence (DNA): TGCAGTGCTAGAACCGACAATGAGCAGTTCTTC. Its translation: CSARTDNEQFF.

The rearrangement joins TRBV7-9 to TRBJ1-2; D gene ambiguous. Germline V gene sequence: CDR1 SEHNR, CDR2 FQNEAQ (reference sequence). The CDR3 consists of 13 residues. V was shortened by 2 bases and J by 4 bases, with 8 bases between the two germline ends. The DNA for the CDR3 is TGTGCCAGCAGCTTACAGGCAGGCTATGGCTACACCTTC. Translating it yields CASSLQAGYGYTF.

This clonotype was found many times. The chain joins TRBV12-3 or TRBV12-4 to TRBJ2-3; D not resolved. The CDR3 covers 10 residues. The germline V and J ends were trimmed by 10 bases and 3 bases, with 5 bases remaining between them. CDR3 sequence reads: CAILTDTQYF. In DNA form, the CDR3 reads TGTGCCATTTTGACAGATACGCAGTATTTT.

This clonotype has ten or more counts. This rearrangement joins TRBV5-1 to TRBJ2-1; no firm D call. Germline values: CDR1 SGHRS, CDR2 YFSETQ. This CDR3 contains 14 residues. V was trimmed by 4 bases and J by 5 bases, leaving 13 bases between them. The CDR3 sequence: CASSILGLDNEQFF. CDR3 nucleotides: TGCGCCAGCAGCATTCTGGGCCTCGACAATGAGCAGTTCTTC.